These 16 T cell receptor beta chains came from one sample sequenced in a study of blood T cell repertoires in COVID-19. Sequencing was performed with immunoSEQ multiplex PCR; in TCRdb, only in-frame clones are kept and a portion is missing. The sample carries more than 40,000 clones, just over 90% recorded once. Sequencing was done on a sample of peripheral blood. These receptors originate from a man aged 70 or older with acute or convalescent COVID-19.

The chain recombines TRBV9 with TRBJ2-5, with 15 bases matching TRBD2. CDR1 is SGDLS, CDR2 YYNGEE, per germline. The V and J ends lost 3 bases and 4 bases, in that order; junction bases with no gene match: 10. This CDR3 is built from 18 residues. CDR3 in amino acids: CASSETLEGLAGGETQYF. The CDR3 region has the DNA TGTGCCAGCAGCGAGACTCTCGAGGGACTAGCGGGAGGAGAGACCCAGTACTTC.

The genes are TRBV3-1 (or the pseudogene TRBV3-2) and TRBJ1-2; D is unclear. This CDR3 contains 15 residues. Trimming removed 8 bases at V and 6 bases at J, with 22 bases between. CDR1 LGHDT and CDR2 YNNKEL come from the germline V gene (reference sequence). The CDR3 loop reads CASACRFGGSDGYTF. The CDR3 bases are TGTGCCAGCGCTTGCCGATTCGGAGGGTCGGATGGCTACACCTTC.

The chain uses TRBV7-8 and TRBJ1-5; the D is unclear. Germline assignment: CDR1 SGHVS and CDR2 FQNEAQ. V lost 4 bases to trimming and J lost 3 bases, with 10 bases between them. The length of the CDR3 is 14 residues. The CDR3 DNA sequence: TGTGCCAGCAGCTCACCGGGTCCCAATCAGCCCCAGCATTTT. Its protein is CASSSPGPNQPQHF.

This clone was detected once. The chain is built from TRBV4-1 and TRBJ2-7; TRBD1 matches at 7 bases. Germline V gene sequence: CDR1 MGHRA, CDR2 YSYEKL. Trimming took 0 bases from V and 3 from J; bases not matched to a gene: 23. This CDR3 spans 21 amino acids. CDR3 bases: TGCGCCAGCAGCCAAGACTACGACTTACGCCGTTGGAAGACAGGGAACTACGAGCAGTACTTC. It is translated as CASSQDYDLRRWKTGNYEQYF.

This rearrangement joins TRBV19 to TRBJ1-5; D is unresolved. Germline CDR1 reads LNHDA; CDR2 reads SQIVND (reference sequence). This CDR3 spans 13 amino acids. Trimming cost V 4 bases and J 4 bases, with 8 bases left between them. The DNA of the CDR3 is TGTGCCAGTAGTACTTGGGCGAATCAGCCCCAGCATTTT. Its protein product is CASSTWANQPQHF.

The chain joins TRBV5-6 to TRBJ1-3; D remains ambiguous. The V end lost 0 bases, the J end lost 3 bases, and 16 bases lay between the germline ends. The CDR3 consists of 17 residues. Germline V gene data show CDR1 as SGHDT and CDR2 as YYEEEE. CDR3 residues: CASSLGEAKFFGNTIYF. Here the CDR3 DNA reads TGTGCCAGCAGCTTGGGAGAGGCCAAGTTCTTTGGAAACACCATATATTTT.

The rearrangement joins TRBV18 to TRBJ2-6; 8 bases are shared with TRBD1. The V gene's germline CDR1 is KGHSH and CDR2 LQKENI. The V segment lost 2 bases and the J segment 0 bases; nucleotides outside the gene matches: 3. This CDR3 is built from 17 residues. CDR3 nucleotides: TGTGCCAGCTCACCAGGGACAGGTCGCTCTGGGGCCAACGTCCTGACTTTC. It translates to CASSPGTGRSGANVLTF.

V is TRBV7-3 and J is TRBJ2-1, with 7 bases matching TRBD1. CDR1 is SGHTA and CDR2 is FQGTGA in the germline V gene. CDR3 length equals 16 residues. V dropped 6 bases and J dropped 4; count of bases not matched to a gene: 12. CDR3 DNA sequence: TGTGCCAGCAGTTCCCCCGGGACAGACCTTTACAATGAGCAGTTCTTC. Residues: CASSSPGTDLYNEQFF.

The chain carries TRBV7-2 and TRBJ2-1; TRBD2 matches 7 bases. The CDR3 has 18 amino acids. The junction had 16 bases not matched to a gene; V was cut back by 2 bases and J by 6 bases. Germline loops: CDR1 SGHTA, CDR2 FQGNSA. The CDR3 is CASSLYQRGTSNRNEQFF. CDR3 nucleotides: TGTGCCAGCAGCTTATATCAGCGGGGAACCTCCAATCGCAATGAGCAGTTCTTC.

This clone has only a few counts. The chain employs TRBV6-2 or TRBV6-3 and TRBJ1-1, with TRBD1 matching over 7 bases. This CDR3 region has 14 residues. Germline values: CDR1 MNHEY, CDR2 SVGEGT. V lost 6 bases, J lost 5 bases, and 9 bases stayed unmatched. The CDR3 loop is CASSHRGIGTEAFF. DNA of the CDR3: TGTGCCAGCAGCCACAGGGGAATTGGGACTGAAGCTTTCTTT.

The J gene is TRBJ2-7, the V gene TRBV27; 7 bases line up with TRBD2. J was trimmed by 3 bases and V by 0 bases; bases with no gene match: 2. This CDR3 is 14 amino acids long. Germline CDR1 MNHEY, CDR2 SMNVEV (reference sequence). The CDR3 DNA sequence: TGTGCCAGCAGTTTATCAGGCGGGGGCTACGAGCAGTACTTC. Translating it yields CASSLSGGGYEQYF.

This clone is a singleton in its sample. The genes are TRBV5-6 and TRBJ1-1; a possible D gene is TRBD1 (5 bases). Germline values: CDR1 SGHDT, CDR2 YYEEEE. The V end was cut by 4 bases, the J end by 0 bases, with 10 bases between. The CDR3 length is 14 residues. DNA for the CDR3: TGTGCCAGCAGCCTGACAGCCATGAACACTGAAGCTTTCTTT. This gives the protein CASSLTAMNTEAFF.

The gene calls are TRBV4-3 and TRBJ1-2; possible D gene TRBD1, 6 bases. V dropped 2 bases and J dropped 0 bases, with 19 bases sitting between them. Looked up from germline, CDR1 is LGHNA and CDR2 is YSLEER. This CDR3 is 18 amino acids long. CDR3 protein: CASSQLRLDSKANYGYTF. In nucleotides, the CDR3 is TGCGCCAGCAGCCAACTCCGGCTGGACAGCAAAGCTAACTATGGCTACACCTTC.

The chain uses TRBV18 and TRBJ2-7; 9 nucleotides agree with TRBD1. CDR1 and CDR2 from the germline V gene are KGHSH and LQKENI. J was trimmed by 1 base and V by 6 bases; bases with no gene match: 7. The CDR3 contains 15 residues. CDR3 protein: CASSPTGQGSYEQYF. In DNA form, the CDR3 reads TGTGCCAGCTCCCCTACGGGACAGGGTTCCTACGAGCAGTACTTC.

The chain is built from TRBV30 and TRBJ1-6, with D perhaps matching TRBD1 (5 bases). The CDR3 covers 15 residues. From germline, CDR1 is GTSNPN and CDR2 SVGIG (reference sequence). The V gene lost 0 bases and the J gene lost 10 bases, with 16 bases spanning the gap. This chain's CDR3 is CAWSVNPGLGSPLHF. In nucleotides, the CDR3 is TGTGCCTGGAGTGTGAATCCGGGACTCGGGTCACCCCTCCACTTT.

The CDR3 coding sequence is TGTGCCAGCAGCCAACTCACAGATACGCAGTATTTT. This translates into CASSQLTDTQYF. The chain combines TRBV3-1 (or the pseudogene TRBV3-2) with TRBJ2-3; D not resolved. Germline assignment: CDR1 LGHDT and CDR2 YNNKEL (reference sequence). This CDR3 has 12 amino acids. Trimming pared 2 bases from V and 2 bases from J, leaving 2 bases between.